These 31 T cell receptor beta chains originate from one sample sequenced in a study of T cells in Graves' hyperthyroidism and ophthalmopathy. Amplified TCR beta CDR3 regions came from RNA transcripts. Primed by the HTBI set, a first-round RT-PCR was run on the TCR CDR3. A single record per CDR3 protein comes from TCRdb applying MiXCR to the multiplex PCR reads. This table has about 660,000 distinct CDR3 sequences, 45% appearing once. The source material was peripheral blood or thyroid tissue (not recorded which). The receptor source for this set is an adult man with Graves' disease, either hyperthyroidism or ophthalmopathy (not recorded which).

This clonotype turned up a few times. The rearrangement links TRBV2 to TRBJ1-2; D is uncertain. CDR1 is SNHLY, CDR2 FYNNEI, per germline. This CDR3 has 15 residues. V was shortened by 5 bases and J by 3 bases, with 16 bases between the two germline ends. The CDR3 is CASSYVAAVHYGYTF. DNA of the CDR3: TGTGCCAGCAGTTACGTTGCAGCGGTTCACTATGGCTACACCTTC.

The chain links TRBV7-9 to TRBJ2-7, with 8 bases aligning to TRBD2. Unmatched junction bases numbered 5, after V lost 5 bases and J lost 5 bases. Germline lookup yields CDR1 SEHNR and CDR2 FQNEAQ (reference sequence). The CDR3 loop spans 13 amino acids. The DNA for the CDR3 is TGTGCCAGCAGCCCCGGGGGGGGAGACGAGCAGTACTTC. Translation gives CASSPGGGDEQYF.

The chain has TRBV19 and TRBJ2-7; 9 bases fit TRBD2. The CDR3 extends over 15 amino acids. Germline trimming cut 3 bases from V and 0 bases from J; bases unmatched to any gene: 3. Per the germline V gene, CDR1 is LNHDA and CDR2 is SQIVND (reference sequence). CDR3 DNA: TGTGCCAGTAGTATGGGACTAGCAGTCTCCTACGAGCAGTACTTC. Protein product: CASSMGLAVSYEQYF.

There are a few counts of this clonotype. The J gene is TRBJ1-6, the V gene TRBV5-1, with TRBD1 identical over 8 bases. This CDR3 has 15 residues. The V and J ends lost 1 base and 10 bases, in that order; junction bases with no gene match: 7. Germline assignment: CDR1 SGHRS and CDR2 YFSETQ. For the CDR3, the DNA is TGCGCCAGCAGCTTGCCCGGACAGGGACCATCACCCCTCCACTTT. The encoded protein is CASSLPGQGPSPLHF.

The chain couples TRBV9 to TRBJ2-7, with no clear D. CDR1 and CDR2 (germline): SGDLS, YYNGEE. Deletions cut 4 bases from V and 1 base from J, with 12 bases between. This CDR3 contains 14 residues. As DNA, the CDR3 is TGTGCCAGCAGCCCAATGGCCGGATCCTACGAGCAGTACTTC. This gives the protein CASSPMAGSYEQYF.

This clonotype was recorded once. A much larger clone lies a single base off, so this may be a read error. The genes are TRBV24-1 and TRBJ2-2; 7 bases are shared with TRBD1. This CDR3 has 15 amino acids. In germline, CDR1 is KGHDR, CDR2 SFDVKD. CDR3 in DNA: TGTGCCGCCAGTGGTCCGGGACAGCACACCGGGGAGCTGTTTTTT. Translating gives CAASGPGQHTGELFF.

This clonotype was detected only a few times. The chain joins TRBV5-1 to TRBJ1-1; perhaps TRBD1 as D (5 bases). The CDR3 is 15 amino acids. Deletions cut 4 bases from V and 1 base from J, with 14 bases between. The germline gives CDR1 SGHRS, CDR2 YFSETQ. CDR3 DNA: TGCGCCAGCAGCGTGGACACCGTGGGGAACACTGAAGCTTTCTTT. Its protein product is CASSVDTVGNTEAFF. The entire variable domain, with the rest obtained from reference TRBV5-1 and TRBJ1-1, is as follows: KAGVTQTPRYLIKTRGQQVTLSCSPISGHRSVSWYQQTPGQGLQFLFEYFSETQRNKGNFPGRFSGRQFSNSRSEMNVSTLELGDSALYLCASSVDTVGNTEAFFGQGTRLTVV.

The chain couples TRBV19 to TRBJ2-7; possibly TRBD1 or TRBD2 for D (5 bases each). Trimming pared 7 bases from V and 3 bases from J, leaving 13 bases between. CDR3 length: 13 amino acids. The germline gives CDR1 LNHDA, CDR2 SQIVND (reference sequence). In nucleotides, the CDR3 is TGTGCCAGTAAGAGGGGTTCTGGCTACGAGCAGTACTTC. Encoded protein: CASKRGSGYEQYF.

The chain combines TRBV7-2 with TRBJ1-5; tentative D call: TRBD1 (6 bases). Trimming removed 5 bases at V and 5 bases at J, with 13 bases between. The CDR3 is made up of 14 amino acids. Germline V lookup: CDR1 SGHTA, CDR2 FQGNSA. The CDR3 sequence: CASSRRGQYQPQHF. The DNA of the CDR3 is TGTGCCAGCAGCCGGCGCGGACAGTATCAGCCCCAGCATTTT. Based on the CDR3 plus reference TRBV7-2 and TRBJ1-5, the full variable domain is GAGVSQSPSNKVTEKGKDVELRCDPISGHTALYWYRQSLGQGLEFLIYFQGNSAPDKSGLPSDRFSAERTGGSVSTLTIQRTQQEDSAVYLCASSRRGQYQPQHFGDGTRLSIL.

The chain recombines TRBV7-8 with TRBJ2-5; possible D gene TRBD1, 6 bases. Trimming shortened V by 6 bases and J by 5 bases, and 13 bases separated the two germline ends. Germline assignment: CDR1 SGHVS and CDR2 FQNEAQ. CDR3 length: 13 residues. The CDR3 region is CASRRTAAETQYF. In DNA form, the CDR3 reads TGTGCCAGCAGGAGGACAGCCGCTGAGACCCAGTACTTC.

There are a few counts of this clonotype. The CDR3, as DNA: TGTGCCAGCAGCTCATGGGGCCTAAGCAATCAGCCCCAGCATTTT. Translation: CASSSWGLSNQPQHF. The chain carries TRBV9 and TRBJ1-5, with D tentatively TRBD1 (5 bases). Germline CDR1 reads SGDLS; CDR2 reads YYNGEE. Trimming shortened V by 4 bases and J by 1 base, and 12 bases separated the two germline ends. The CDR3 is 15 residues long.

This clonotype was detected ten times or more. CDR3 DNA sequence: TGCAGTGCTGCAGCTACAGGCTCTAATCAGCCCCAGCATTTT. The encoded protein is CSAAATGSNQPQHF. The chain employs TRBV20-1 and TRBJ1-5, with D possibly matching TRBD1 (5 bases). The CDR3 sequence is 14 residues long. V was trimmed by 5 bases and J by 4 bases, leaving 15 bases between them. Germline lookup yields CDR1 DFQATT and CDR2 SNEGSKA (reference sequence).

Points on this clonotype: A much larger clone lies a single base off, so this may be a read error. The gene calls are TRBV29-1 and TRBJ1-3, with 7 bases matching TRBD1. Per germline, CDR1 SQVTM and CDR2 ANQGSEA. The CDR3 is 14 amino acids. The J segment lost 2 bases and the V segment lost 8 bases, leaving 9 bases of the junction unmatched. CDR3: CSMLGTATGNTIYF. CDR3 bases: TGCAGCATGCTAGGGACAGCCACTGGAAACACCATATATTTT.

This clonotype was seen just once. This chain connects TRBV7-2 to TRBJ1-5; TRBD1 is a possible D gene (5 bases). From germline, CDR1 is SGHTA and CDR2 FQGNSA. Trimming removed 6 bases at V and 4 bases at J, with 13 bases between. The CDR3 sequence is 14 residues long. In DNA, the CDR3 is TGTGCCAGCAGTTACTCGCAGGGAAATCAGCCCCAGCATTTT. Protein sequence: CASSYSQGNQPQHF. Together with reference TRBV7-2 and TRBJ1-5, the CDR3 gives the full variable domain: GAGVSQSPSNKVTEKGKDVELRCDPISGHTALYWYRQSLGQGLEFLIYFQGNSAPDKSGLPSDRFSAERTGGSVSTLTIQRTQQEDSAVYLCASSYSQGNQPQHFGDGTRLSIL.

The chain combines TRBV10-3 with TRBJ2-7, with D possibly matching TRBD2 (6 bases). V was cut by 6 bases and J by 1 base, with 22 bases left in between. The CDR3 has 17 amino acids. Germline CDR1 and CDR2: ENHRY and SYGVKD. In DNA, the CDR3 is TGTGCCATCAGCGGAGGGGCAAGCAGGGCACTTTCCTACGAGCAGTACTTC. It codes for CAISGGASRALSYEQYF.

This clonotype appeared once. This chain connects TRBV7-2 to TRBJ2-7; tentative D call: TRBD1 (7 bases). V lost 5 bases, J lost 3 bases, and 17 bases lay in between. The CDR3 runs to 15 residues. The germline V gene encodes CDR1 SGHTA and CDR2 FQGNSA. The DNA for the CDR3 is TGTGCCAGCAGCCCGGGGAGCAGGGGGGACTACGAGCAGTACTTC. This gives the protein CASSPGSRGDYEQYF. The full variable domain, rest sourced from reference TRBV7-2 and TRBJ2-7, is GAGVSQSPSNKVTEKGKDVELRCDPISGHTALYWYRQSLGQGLEFLIYFQGNSAPDKSGLPSDRFSAERTGGSVSTLTIQRTQQEDSAVYLCASSPGSRGDYEQYFGPGTRLTVT.

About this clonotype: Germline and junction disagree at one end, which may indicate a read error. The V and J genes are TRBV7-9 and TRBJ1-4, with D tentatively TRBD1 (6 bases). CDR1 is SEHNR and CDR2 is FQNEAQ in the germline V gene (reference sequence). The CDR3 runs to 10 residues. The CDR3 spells CASSEQGQVF. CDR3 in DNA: TGTGCCAGCAGTGAGCAGGGGCAGGTTTTT.

In DNA form, the CDR3 reads TGTGCCAGCAGCTTGGATCCAGGCCCTTATCGCTACACCTTC. Protein sequence: CASSLDPGPYRYTF. The gene calls are TRBV7-2 and TRBJ1-2; the D is unclear. V lost 3 bases and J lost 9, with 17 bases in between. The CDR3 covers 14 residues. Germline CDR1 reads SGHTA; CDR2 reads FQGNSA. Full variable domain (rest looked up from reference TRBV7-2 and TRBJ1-2): GAGVSQSPSNKVTEKGKDVELRCDPISGHTALYWYRQSLGQGLEFLIYFQGNSAPDKSGLPSDRFSAERTGGSVSTLTIQRTQQEDSAVYLCASSLDPGPYRYTFGSGTRLTVV.

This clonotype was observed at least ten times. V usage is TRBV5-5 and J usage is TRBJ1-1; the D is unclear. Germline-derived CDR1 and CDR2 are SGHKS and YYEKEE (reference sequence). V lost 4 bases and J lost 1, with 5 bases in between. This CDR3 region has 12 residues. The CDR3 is CASSHPNTEAFF. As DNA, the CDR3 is TGTGCCAGCAGCCACCCGAACACTGAAGCTTTCTTT.

In DNA form, the CDR3 reads TGTGCCAGCAGCCAAGATCTCGGGGGGCCGAACACTGAAGCTTTCTTT. Translation gives CASSQDLGGPNTEAFF. The chain combines TRBV12-3 or TRBV12-4 with TRBJ1-1; D is perhaps TRBD1 (6 bases). Trimming pared 6 bases from V and 1 base from J, leaving 18 bases between. This CDR3 is built from 16 residues.

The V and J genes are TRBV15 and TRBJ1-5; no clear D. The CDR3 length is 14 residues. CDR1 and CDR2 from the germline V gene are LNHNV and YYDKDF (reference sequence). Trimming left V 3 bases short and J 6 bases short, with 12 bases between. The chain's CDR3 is CATSSQGRAQPQHF. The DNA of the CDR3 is TGTGCCACCAGCAGCCAAGGGAGGGCTCAGCCCCAGCATTTT.

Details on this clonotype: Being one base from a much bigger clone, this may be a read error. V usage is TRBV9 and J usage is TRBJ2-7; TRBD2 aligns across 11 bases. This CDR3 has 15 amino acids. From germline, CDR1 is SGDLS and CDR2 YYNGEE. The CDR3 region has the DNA TGTGCCAACAGCCAATCCGGACTAGCGGGTGGCGAGCAGTACTTC. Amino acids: CANSQSGLAGGEQYF.

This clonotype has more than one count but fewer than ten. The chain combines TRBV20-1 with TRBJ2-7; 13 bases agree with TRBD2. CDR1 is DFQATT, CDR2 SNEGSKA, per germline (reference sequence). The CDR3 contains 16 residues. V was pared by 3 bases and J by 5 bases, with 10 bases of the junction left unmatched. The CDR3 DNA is TGCAGTGCTAGTCGTTCGGGGACTAGCGGGATGGACGAGCAGTACTTC. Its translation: CSASRSGTSGMDEQYF.

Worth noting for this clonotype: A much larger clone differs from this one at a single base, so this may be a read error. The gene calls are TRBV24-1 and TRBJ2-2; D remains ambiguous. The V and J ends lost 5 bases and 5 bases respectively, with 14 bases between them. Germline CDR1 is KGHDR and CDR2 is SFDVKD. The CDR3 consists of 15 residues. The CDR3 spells CATSGPPPGTGELFF. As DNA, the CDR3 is TGTGCCACCAGTGGTCCCCCGCCTGGAACCGGGGAGCTGTTTTTT.

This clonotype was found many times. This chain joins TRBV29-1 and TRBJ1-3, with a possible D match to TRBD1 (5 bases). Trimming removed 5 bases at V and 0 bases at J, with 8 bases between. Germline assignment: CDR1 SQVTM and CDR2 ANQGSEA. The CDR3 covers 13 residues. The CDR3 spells CSVQGDSGNTIYF. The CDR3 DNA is TGCAGCGTTCAGGGTGACTCTGGAAACACCATATATTTT.

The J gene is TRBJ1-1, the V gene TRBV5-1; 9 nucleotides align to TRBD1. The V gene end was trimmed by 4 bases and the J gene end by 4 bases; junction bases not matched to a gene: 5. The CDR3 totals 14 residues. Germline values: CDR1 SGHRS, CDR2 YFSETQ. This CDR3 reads CASSNRQGGTEAFF. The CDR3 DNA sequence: TGCGCCAGCAGCAACAGACAGGGGGGCACTGAAGCTTTCTTT. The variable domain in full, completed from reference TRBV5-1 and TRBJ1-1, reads KAGVTQTPRYLIKTRGQQVTLSCSPISGHRSVSWYQQTPGQGLQFLFEYFSETQRNKGNFPGRFSGRQFSNSRSEMNVSTLELGDSALYLCASSNRQGGTEAFFGQGTRLTVV.

The CDR3: CASSIRFGAGQPQHF. The CDR3 DNA reads as TGTGCCAGCAGCATACGTTTCGGCGCGGGGCAGCCCCAGCATTTT. V and J are TRBV7-2 and TRBJ1-5, with D unresolved. The V and J ends lost 5 bases and 7 bases respectively, with 18 bases between them. Germline V lookup: CDR1 SGHTA, CDR2 FQGNSA. This CDR3 contains 15 residues.

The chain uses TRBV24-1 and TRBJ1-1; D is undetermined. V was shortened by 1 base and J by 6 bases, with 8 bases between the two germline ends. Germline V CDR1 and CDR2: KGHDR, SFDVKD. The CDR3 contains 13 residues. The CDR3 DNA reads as TGTGCCACCAGTGATTTATCTGGGGCTGAAGCTTTCTTT. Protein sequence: CATSDLSGAEAFF.

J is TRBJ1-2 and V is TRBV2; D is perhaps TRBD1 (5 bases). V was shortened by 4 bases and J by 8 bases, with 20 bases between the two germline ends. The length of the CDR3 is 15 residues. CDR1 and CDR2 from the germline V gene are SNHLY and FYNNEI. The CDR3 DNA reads TGTGCCAGCAGTGTGACTAGCGGGGGACCCGGAGGCTACACCTTC. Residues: CASSVTSGGPGGYTF.

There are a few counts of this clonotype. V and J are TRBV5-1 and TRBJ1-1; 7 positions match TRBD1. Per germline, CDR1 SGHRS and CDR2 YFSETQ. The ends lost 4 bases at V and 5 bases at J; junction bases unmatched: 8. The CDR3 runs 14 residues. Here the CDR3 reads CASSQDRAGTEAFF. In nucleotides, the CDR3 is TGCGCCAGCAGCCAAGACAGGGCGGGGACTGAAGCTTTCTTT.

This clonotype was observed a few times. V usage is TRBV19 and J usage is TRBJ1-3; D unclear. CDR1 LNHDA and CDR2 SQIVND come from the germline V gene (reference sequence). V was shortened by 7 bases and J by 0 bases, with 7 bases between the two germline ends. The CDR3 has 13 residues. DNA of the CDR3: TGTGCCAGTAAACCTACCTCTGGAAACACCATATATTTT. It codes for CASKPTSGNTIYF.